The sequence of this TCR beta chain was determined in a study of T cell changes during pregnancy in multiple sclerosis. CDR3 length: 13 residues. From germline, CDR1 is SGHRS and CDR2 YFSETQ. V was pared by 0 bases and J by 6 bases, with 9 bases between. Measured with immunoSEQ multiplex PCR; TCRdb has only the in-frame clones, and not every one. The table includes 47,000 or so clones, about 87% detected once. The sample here was peripheral blood, taken in the first trimester of pregnancy. The TCR sequence derives from a female donor with multiple sclerosis, enrolled in a pregnancy study. The chain recombines TRBV5-1 with TRBJ1-1, with D uncertain. Here the CDR3 reads CASSLVGRSEAFF. The CDR3 DNA sequence: TGCGCCAGCAGCTTGGTCGGGAGGTCTGAAGCTTTCTTT.